This T cell receptor (beta chain) was documented in a study of shared clonotypes between healthy human individuals. Cells designated naive CD8 were CD45RO-negative and were positively selected for CCR7, with terminally differentiated effector memory CD45RA+ cells excluded. With respect to this clone: No antigen is known for it.

Trimming pared 4 bases from V and 1 base from J, leaving 10 bases between. This CDR3 comprises 14 residues. Germline V CDR1 and CDR2: MNHNY, SVGAGI (reference sequence). Around 30,000 T cell genomes (about 0.2 ug DNA) went into each sorted-subset replicate. Per the original data handling: In the immunoSEQ data, sequences were junction-only and lacked quality scores, so filtering differed. Libraries were prepared by immunoSEQ multiplex PCR; TCRdb keeps only in-frame clonotypes and omits some of them. From that table come the V and J calls and clone size; the DNA was used to work out D and trimming. Of millions of clones listed, about 93% were seen once; the top ten hold approximately 1.7%. Overall study results and limits: It was anticipated that sequencing depth would influence how many clonotypes donors shared. A handful of donors shared about 4.5% of their naive CD4 clonotypes.

The chain carries TRBV6-6 and TRBJ1-1; TRBD1 might be the D (6 bases). This clonotype was obtained from a man between 18 and 29 years old in good health. Some clones in this sample may be carry-over from other donors' samples. The specimen was naive CD8+ T cells from PBMCs. The CDR3 spells CASSLGRGNTEAFF. For the CDR3, the DNA is TGTGCCAGCAGTTTGGGCAGGGGGAACACTGAAGCTTTCTTT.